Sequencing of this T cell receptor beta chain was carried out in a study of cytomegalovirus exposure and HLA in healthy donors. Both 60 Vbeta primers and 13 Jbeta primers went into the PCR. TCRdb's table, derived via immunoSEQ multiplex PCR, lists solely in-frame clones and lacks some. In the table there are 310,000 or so clones, about 90% of which are singletons. This CDR3 contains 15 residues. V was clipped by 2 bases and J by 2 bases, with 12 bases between them. CDR1 MNHNS and CDR2 SASEGT come from the germline V gene. The sequenced sample was PBMCs. This sequence originates from a woman between 18 and 29 years old in good health and CMV-seronegative. J is TRBJ2-5 and V is TRBV6-1; perhaps TRBD2 as D (5 bases). The CDR3 here is CASSETPAAQETQYF. The DNA for the CDR3 is TGTGCCAGCAGTGAAACCCCAGCGGCACAAGAGACCCAGTACTTC.